This TCR beta chain was identified during a study of blood T cell repertoires in COVID-19. At the level of the study: T cells, B-cell-depleted T cells, or PBMCs provided the cDNA or gDNA that served as material.

Assay: immunoSEQ multiplex PCR; the TCRdb copy retains only in-frame clones and omits some. The repertoire holds roughly 330,000 clones, with 80% to 90% as singletons. The germline CDR1 and CDR2 sequences are GTSNPN and SVGIG (reference sequence). The CDR3 spans 14 residues. V shed 4 bases and J 4 bases; nucleotides not matched to a gene: 10. The sequence derives from a man in his late teens or twenties who had recovered from COVID-19. V usage is TRBV30 and J usage is TRBJ2-7, with 7 bases lining up with TRBD1. The specimen sequenced was peripheral blood. The CDR3 coding sequence is TGTGCCTGGACCGTGACAGGGTACCCGTACGAGCAGTACTTC. Residues: CAWTVTGYPYEQYF.